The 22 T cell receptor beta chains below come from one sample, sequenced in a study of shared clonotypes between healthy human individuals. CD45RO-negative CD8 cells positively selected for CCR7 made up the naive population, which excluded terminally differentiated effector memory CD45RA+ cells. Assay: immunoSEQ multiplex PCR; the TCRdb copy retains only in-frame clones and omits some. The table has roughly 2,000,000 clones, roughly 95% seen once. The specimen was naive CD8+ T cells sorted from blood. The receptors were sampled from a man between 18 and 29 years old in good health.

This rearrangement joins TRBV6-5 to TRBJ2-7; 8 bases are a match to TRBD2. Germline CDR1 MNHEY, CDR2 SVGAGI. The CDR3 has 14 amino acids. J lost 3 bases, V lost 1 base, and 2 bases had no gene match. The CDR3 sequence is CASSYFAGGYEQYF. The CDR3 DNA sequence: TGTGCCAGCAGTTACTTCGCGGGAGGCTACGAGCAGTACTTC.

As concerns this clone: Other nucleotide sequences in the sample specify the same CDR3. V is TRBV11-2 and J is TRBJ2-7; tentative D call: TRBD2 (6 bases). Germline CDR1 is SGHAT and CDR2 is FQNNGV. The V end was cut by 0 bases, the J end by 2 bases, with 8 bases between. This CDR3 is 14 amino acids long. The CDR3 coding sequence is TGTGCCAGCAGCTTAGAGGGCGGGACCTACGAGCAGTACTTC. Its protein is CASSLEGGTYEQYF.

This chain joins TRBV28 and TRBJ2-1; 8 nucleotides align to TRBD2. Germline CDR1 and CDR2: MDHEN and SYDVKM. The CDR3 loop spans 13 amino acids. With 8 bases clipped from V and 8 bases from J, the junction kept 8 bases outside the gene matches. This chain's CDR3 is CASAGTRWHEQFF. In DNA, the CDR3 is TGTGCCAGCGCCGGGACTAGATGGCATGAGCAGTTCTTC.

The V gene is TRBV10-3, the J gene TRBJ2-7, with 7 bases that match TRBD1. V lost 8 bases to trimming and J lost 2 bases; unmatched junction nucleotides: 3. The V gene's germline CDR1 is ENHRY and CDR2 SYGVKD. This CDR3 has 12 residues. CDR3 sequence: CAIADRAYEQYF. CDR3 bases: TGTGCCATCGCTGACAGGGCCTACGAGCAGTACTTC.

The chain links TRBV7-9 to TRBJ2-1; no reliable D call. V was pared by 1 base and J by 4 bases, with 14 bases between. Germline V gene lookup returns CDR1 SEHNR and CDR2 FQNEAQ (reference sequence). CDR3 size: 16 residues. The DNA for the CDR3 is TGTGCCAGCAGCTTAGATTTCAGCGTACCATACAATGAGCAGTTCTTC. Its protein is CASSLDFSVPYNEQFF.

In nucleotides, the CDR3 is TGTGCCAGCAGCTTAGAGGCCAGGGAAGGACCTAATGAAAAACTGTTTTTT. Protein product: CASSLEAREGPNEKLFF. The rearrangement uses TRBV7-9 and TRBJ1-4; tentatively, D is TRBD1 (5 bases). The CDR3 has 17 residues. Trimming removed 1 base from V and 3 bases from J, with 15 bases in between. Germline CDR1 reads SEHNR; CDR2 reads FQNEAQ (reference sequence).

This CDR3 reads CASSLGRDGYEQYF. The CDR3, as DNA: TGTGCCAGCAGCTTGGGCCGGGACGGCTACGAGCAGTACTTC. The rearrangement uses TRBV5-4 and TRBJ2-7; D tentatively reads TRBD1 or TRBD2 (5 bases each). The V and J ends lost 0 bases and 3 bases respectively, with 10 bases between them. In germline, CDR1 is SGHNT, CDR2 YYREEE (reference sequence). The CDR3 contains 14 residues.

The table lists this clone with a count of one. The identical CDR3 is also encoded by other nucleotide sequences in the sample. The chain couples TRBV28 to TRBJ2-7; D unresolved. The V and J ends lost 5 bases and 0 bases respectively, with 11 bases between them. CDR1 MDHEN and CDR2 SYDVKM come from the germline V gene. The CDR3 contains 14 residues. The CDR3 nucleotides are TGTGCCAGCAGTCCACTACAGAGCTCCTACGAGCAGTACTTC. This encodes CASSPLQSSYEQYF.

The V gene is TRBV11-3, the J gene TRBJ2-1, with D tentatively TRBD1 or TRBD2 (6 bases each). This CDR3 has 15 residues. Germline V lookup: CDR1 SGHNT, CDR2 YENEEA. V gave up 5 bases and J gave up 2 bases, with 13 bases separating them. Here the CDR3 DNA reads TGTGCCAGCAGCGGCGTTGGGGGGCCCTACAATGAGCAGTTCTTC. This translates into CASSGVGGPYNEQFF.

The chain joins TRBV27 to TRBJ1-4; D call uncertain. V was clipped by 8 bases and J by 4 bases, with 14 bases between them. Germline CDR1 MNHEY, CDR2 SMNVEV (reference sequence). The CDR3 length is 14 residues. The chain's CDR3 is CASRRSTSNEKLFF. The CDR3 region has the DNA TGTGCCAGCCGAAGAAGTACAAGTAATGAAAAACTGTTTTTT.

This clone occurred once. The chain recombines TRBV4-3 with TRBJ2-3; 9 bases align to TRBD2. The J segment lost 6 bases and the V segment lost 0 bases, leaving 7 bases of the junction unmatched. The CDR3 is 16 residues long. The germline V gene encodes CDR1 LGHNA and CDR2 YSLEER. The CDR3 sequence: CASSQDLAGWGDTQYF. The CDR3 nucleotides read TGCGCCAGCAGCCAAGATCTAGCGGGGTGGGGGGATACGCAGTATTTT.

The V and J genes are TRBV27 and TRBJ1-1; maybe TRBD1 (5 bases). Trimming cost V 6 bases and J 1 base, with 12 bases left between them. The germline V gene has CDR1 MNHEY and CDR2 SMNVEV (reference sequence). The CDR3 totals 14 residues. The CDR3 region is CASRTGGTNTEAFF. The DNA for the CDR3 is TGTGCCAGCAGGACTGGGGGGACGAACACTGAAGCTTTCTTT.

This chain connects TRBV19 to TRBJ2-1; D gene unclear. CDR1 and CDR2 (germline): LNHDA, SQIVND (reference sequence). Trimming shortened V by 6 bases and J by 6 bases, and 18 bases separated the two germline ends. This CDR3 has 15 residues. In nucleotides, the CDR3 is TGTGCCAGTAGCCCCGCCGGGCAGGCTCCCAATGAGCAGTTCTTC. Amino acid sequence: CASSPAGQAPNEQFF. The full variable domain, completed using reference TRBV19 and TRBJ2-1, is DGGITQSPKYLFRKEGQNVTLSCEQNLNHDAMYWYRQDPGQGLRLIYYSQIVNDFQKGDIAEGYSVSREKKESFPLTVTSAQKNPTAFYLCASSPAGQAPNEQFFGPGTRLTVL.

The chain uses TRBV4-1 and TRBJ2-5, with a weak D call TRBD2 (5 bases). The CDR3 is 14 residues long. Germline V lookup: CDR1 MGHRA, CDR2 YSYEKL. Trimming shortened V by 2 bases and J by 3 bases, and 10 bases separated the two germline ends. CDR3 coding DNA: TGCGCCAGCAGCCAATTCAGGCGGGAAGAGACCCAGTACTTC. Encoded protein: CASSQFRREETQYF.

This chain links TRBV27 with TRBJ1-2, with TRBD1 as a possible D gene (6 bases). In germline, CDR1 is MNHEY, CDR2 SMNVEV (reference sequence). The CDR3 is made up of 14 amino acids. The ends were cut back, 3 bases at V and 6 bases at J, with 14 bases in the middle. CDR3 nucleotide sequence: TGTGCCAGCAGTTTGGTGGGGGGCGGGGATGGCTACACCTTC. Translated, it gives CASSLVGGGDGYTF.

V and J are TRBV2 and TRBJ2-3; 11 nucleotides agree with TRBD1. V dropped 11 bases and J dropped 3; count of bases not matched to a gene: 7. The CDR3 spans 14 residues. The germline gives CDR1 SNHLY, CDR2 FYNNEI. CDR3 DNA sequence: TGTGCCGGGGGACAGGGGGTCGGGACAGATACGCAGTATTTT. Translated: CAGGQGVGTDTQYF.

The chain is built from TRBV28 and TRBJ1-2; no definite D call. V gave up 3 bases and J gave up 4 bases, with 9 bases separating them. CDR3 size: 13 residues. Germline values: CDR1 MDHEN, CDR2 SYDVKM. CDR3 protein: CASSFWESYGYTF. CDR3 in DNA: TGTGCCAGCAGTTTCTGGGAAAGCTATGGCTACACCTTC.

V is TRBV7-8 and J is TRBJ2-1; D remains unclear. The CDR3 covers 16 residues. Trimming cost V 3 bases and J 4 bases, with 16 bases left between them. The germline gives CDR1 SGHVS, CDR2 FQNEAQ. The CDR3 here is CASSLPYDPLYNEQFF. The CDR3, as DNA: TGTGCCAGCAGCTTGCCGTACGACCCACTTTACAATGAGCAGTTCTTC. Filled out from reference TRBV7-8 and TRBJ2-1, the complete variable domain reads GAGVSQSPRYKVAKRGQDVALRCDPISGHVSLFWYQQALGQGPEFLTYFQNEAQLDKSGLPSDRFFAERPEGSVSTLKIQRTQQEDSAVYLCASSLPYDPLYNEQFFGPGTRLTVL.

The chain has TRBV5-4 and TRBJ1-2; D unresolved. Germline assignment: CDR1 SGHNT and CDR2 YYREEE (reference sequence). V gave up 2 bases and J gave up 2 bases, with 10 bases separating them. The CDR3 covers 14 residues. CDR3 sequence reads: CASSLIASNYGYTF. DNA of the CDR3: TGTGCCAGCAGCTTAATAGCGTCCAACTATGGCTACACCTTC.

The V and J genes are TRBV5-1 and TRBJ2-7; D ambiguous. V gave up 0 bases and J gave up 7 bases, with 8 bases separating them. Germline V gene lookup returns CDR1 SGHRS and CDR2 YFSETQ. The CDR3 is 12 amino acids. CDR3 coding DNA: TGCGCCAGCAGCTTGGGGCCAACGGAGCAGTACTTC. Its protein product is CASSLGPTEQYF.

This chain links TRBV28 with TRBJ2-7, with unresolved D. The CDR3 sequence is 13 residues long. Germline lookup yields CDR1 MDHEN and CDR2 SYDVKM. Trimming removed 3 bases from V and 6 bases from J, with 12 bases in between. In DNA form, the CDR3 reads TGTGCCAGCAGTTTTACCTTGGGCGGCGAGCAGTACTTC. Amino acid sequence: CASSFTLGGEQYF.

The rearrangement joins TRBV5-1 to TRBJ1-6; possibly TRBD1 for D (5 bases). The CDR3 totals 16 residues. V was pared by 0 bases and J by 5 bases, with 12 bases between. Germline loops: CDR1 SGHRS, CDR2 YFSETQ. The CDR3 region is CASSLEVSGHNSPLHF. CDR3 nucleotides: TGCGCCAGCAGCTTGGAAGTGTCGGGGCATAATTCACCCCTCCACTTT.